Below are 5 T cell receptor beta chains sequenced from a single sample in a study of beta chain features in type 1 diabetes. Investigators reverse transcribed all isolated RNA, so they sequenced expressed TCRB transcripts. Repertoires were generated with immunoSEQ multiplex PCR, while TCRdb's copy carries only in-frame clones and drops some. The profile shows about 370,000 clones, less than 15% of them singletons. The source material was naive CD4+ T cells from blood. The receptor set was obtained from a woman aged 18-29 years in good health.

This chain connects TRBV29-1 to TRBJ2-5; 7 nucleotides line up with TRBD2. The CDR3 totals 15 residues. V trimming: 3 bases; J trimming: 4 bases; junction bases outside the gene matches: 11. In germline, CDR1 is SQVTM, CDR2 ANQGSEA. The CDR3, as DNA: TGCAGCGTTGACCAGCGGGAAAGGTTCGGAGAGACCCAGTACTTC. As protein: CSVDQRERFGETQYF. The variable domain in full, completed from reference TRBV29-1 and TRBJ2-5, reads SAVISQKPSRDICQRGTSLTIQCQVDSQVTMMFWYRQQPGQSLTLIATANQGSEATYESGFVIDKFPISRPNLTFSTLTVSNMSPEDSSIYLCSVDQRERFGETQYFGPGTRLLVL.

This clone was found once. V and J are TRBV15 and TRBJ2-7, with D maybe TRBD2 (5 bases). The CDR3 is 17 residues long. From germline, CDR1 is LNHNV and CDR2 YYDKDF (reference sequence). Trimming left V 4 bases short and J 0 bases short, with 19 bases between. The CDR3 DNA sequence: TGTGCCACCAGCACCGCCGGACGGAGAGGGAGCTCCTACGAGCAGTACTTC. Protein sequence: CATSTAGRRGSSYEQYF.

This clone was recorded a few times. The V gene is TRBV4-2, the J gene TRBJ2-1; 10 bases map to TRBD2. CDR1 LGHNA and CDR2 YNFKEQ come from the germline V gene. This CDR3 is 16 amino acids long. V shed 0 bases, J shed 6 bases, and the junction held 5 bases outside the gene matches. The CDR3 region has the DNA TGTGCCAGCAGCCAAGATAAGCGGGAGGGCCGCAATGAGCAGTTCTTC. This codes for CASSQDKREGRNEQFF.

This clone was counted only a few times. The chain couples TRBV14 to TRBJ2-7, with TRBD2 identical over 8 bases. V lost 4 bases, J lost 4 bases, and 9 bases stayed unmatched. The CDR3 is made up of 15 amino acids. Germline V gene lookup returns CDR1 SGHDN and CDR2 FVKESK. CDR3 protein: CASSLTAGGRYEQYF. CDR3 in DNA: TGTGCCAGCAGCCTAACGGCGGGAGGCAGGTACGAGCAGTACTTC.

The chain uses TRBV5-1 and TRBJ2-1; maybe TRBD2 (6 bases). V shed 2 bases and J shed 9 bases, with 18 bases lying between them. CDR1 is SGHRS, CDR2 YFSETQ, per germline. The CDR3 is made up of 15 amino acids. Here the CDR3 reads CASSFGSLGGSEQFF. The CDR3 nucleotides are TGCGCCAGCAGCTTTGGAAGCCTGGGGGGAAGTGAGCAGTTCTTC.